This T cell receptor (beta chain) was captured by sequencing in a study of T cell changes during pregnancy in multiple sclerosis (dated by TCRdb to about 2019). With regard to the full study: Changes in the T cell repertoire over the course of pregnancy were examined in this study in women with multiple sclerosis.

At the junction V is shortened by 1 base and J by 3 bases, with 7 bases in between. CDR1 MNHNS and CDR2 SASEGT were looked up in the germline V gene. The cysteine opens and the phenylalanine closes a CDR3 of 14 amino acids. CDR3 DNA only is kept here, 42 bases in frame from base 1. Preparation of the library involved the immunoSEQ multiplex PCR assay. Sourced from immuneACCESS, this table was stored by TCRdb with only in-frame sequences that have V and J called. A share of the clones is absent; for the studies checked, an unresolved V gene accounts for under half, and the remainder has no known explanation. Within this sample are tens of thousands of clones, with roughly nine tenths of them counted one time only. Approximately 2.8% of the sample is taken by the ten largest. In regard to this clone: Its target antigen remains unknown. Base-call qualities are not available, and no considerably larger clone is one nucleotide away.

The chain joins TRBV6-1 to TRBJ1-5; a tentative D call is TRBD1 (6 bases match). Here the sequenced sample was CD8+ T cells from peripheral blood mononuclear cells, taken before pregnancy. The TCR was taken from a female donor with multiple sclerosis, enrolled in a pregnancy study. The CDR3 sequence is CASSEGTVNQPQHF. The DNA sequence follows: TGTGCCAGCAGTGAAGGGACAGTCAATCAGCCCCAGCATTTT.